The clone carrying this T cell receptor (beta chain) was detected ten times or more. Its antigen is currently unknown. The sample belongs to a study of T cells in Graves' hyperthyroidism and ophthalmopathy. General study results and limits: Ophthalmopathy prediction by the model preceded onset by a median about 6 months. Most thyroid clonotypes expanded above 0.001 were also detected in blood.

The germline CDR1 and CDR2 sequences are DFQATT and SNEGSKA (reference sequence). CDR3 length: 13 residues. Trimming stripped 3 bases from V and 1 base from J, with 9 bases between. Amplified regions were TCR beta CDR3 sequences from RNA transcripts. Initially, a first-round RT-PCR of the TCR CDR3 employed the HTBI primer set. TCRdb itself ran the multiplex PCR reads through MiXCR, one entry per CDR3 protein. The data show 500,000 to 650,000 distinct CDR3 sequences, 46% seen once. Pregnant or lactating patients were excluded, as were those with uncontrolled infection or other autoimmune disease. Sequenced material: peripheral blood or thyroid tissue (not recorded which). The chain employs TRBV20-1 and TRBJ2-5, with unresolved D. The origin of this receptor is an adult woman with Graves' disease, either hyperthyroidism or ophthalmopathy (not recorded which). CDR3 in DNA: TGCAGTGCTAGTTTGGCTTTCCAAGAGACCCAGTACTTC. Translated, it gives CSASLAFQETQYF.